One and the same sample provided the 18 T cell receptor beta chains below, sequenced in a study of human T cells and chemical hapten exposure. Noted time point: patch test 2, 6 weeks after DPC sensitization. Treatment of the sample: therapeutic diphenylcyclopropenone sensitization with weekly scalp DPC. Each CDR3 protein gets one entry after TCRdb re-called the RACE reads with MiXCR. The table includes about 84,000 distinct CDR3 sequences, 8.5% to 12% detected once. The input for sequencing was whole blood, taken in connection with sensitization to the hapten diphenylcyclopropenone (DPC). The receptor set was obtained from a woman in her forties or fifties with alopecia areata. Some clones in this sample may be carry-over from other donors' samples.

With respect to this clonotype: This clone may be a read error of a much larger clone one base away. This chain links TRBV12-3 or TRBV12-4 with TRBJ1-4; 7 bases fit TRBD1. CDR3 length: 19 residues. CDR3 DNA: TGTGCCAGCGGTTTACATCGACAGGGCCAGACTAGAACTAATGAAAAACTGTTTTTT. Amino acids: CASGLHRQGQTRTNEKLFF.

This clonotype was observed many times. V is TRBV9 and J is TRBJ2-5; D possibly matches TRBD1 or TRBD2 (6 bases each). CDR1 SGDLS and CDR2 YYNGEE come from the germline V gene. The CDR3 extends over 15 amino acids. Trimming removed 0 bases at V and 5 bases at J, with 14 bases between. As DNA, the CDR3 is TGTGCCAGCAGCGTAGAGGGGGGCCGCTTGGAGACCCAGTACTTC. Translation gives CASSVEGGRLETQYF.

This chain uses TRBV27 with TRBJ1-1; D gene uncertain. Germline V lookup: CDR1 MNHEY, CDR2 SMNVEV (reference sequence). V was cut by 5 bases and J by 4 bases, with 14 bases left in between. CDR3 length: 14 amino acids. CDR3 sequence reads: CASSNLRATTEAFF. CDR3 nucleotide sequence: TGTGCCAGCAGTAATTTGAGGGCCACCACTGAAGCTTTCTTT.

This clonotype was detected ten times or more. The chain combines TRBV7-2 with TRBJ2-7; 9 bases map to TRBD1. The V and J ends lost 3 bases and 5 bases, in that order; junction bases with no gene match: 8. This CDR3 is 15 amino acids long. Germline assignment: CDR1 SGHTA and CDR2 FQGNSA. In DNA, the CDR3 is TGTGCCAGCAGCTTTAATACAGGGGGCTGGAACGAGCAGTACTTC. Its translation: CASSFNTGGWNEQYF.

This clonotype was picked up a small number of times. The chain is built from TRBV29-1 and TRBJ2-7; 8 bases map to TRBD1. Trimming took 6 bases from V and 5 from J; bases not matched to a gene: 12. The CDR3 covers 14 residues. Germline V gives CDR1 SQVTM, CDR2 ANQGSEA. The CDR3 sequence: CSVLRTGGVDEQYF. The CDR3 DNA follows: TGCAGCGTACTCCGAACAGGGGGAGTGGACGAGCAGTACTTC.

This clonotype appeared many times. This sequence joins TRBV7-9 and TRBJ2-7; D remains ambiguous. The V gene lost 4 bases and the J gene lost 2 bases, with 15 bases spanning the gap. The CDR3 is 15 residues long. Germline lookup yields CDR1 SEHNR and CDR2 FQNEAQ (reference sequence). CDR3 residues: CASSSADPPPYEQYF. CDR3 in DNA: TGTGCCAGCAGCTCCGCGGACCCGCCCCCCTACGAGCAGTACTTC.

This rearrangement joins TRBV5-5 to TRBJ2-7, with D tentatively TRBD2 (6 bases). From germline, CDR1 is SGHKS and CDR2 YYEKEE (reference sequence). V lost 4 bases, J lost 1 base, and 15 bases lay in between. This CDR3 contains 15 residues. The CDR3 sequence: CASSVTSGTSYEQYF. In DNA form, the CDR3 reads TGTGCCAGCAGCGTAACCTCCGGGACTTCCTACGAGCAGTACTTC.

This clonotype was counted ten times or more. The gene calls are TRBV20-1 and TRBJ2-7, with 9 bases lining up with TRBD1. Per germline, CDR1 DFQATT and CDR2 SNEGSKA (reference sequence). The CDR3 spans 14 residues. The CDR3: CRGSRGTGSGEQYF. The CDR3 DNA is TGCAGAGGGTCCCGGGGGACAGGGTCCGGCGAGCAGTACTTC.

This clonotype was seen more than once but under ten times. This chain connects TRBV11-2 to TRBJ2-2; D might be TRBD1 (5 bases). V was pared by 3 bases and J by 4 bases, with 12 bases between. Per germline, CDR1 SGHAT and CDR2 FQNNGV. This CDR3 has 15 residues. In nucleotides, the CDR3 is TGTGCCAGCAGCTTTAGGGGTTTGGGCACCGGGGAGCTGTTTTTT. Its protein is CASSFRGLGTGELFF. Based on the CDR3 plus reference TRBV11-2 and TRBJ2-2, the full variable domain is EAGVAQSPRYKIIEKRQSVAFWCNPISGHATLYWYQQILGQGPKLLIQFQNNGVVDDSQLPKDRFSAERLKGVDSTLKIQPAKLEDSAVYLCASSFRGLGTGELFFGEGSRLTVL.

This clonotype has at least ten counts. This chain joins TRBV10-3 and TRBJ2-7; TRBD1 aligns across 7 bases. V gave up 3 bases and J gave up 3 bases; unmatched junction bases: 8. The CDR3 runs to 15 residues. Germline V gene sequence: CDR1 ENHRY, CDR2 SYGVKD. In nucleotides, the CDR3 is TGTGCCATCAGTGAAGGAGACAGGGTATACTACGAGCAGTACTTC. Encoded protein: CAISEGDRVYYEQYF.

The rearrangement uses TRBV11-2 and TRBJ2-5; tentative D call: TRBD1 (5 bases). Trimming left V 5 bases short and J 4 bases short, with 20 bases between. The CDR3 has 16 residues. CDR1 SGHAT and CDR2 FQNNGV come from the germline V gene. The CDR3 DNA is TGTGCCAGCAGCCCAACTCTTTTGGGGCTCAGAGAGACCCAGTACTTC. Translated, it gives CASSPTLLGLRETQYF.

This clonotype was seen a handful of times. The V gene is TRBV21-1, the J gene TRBJ1-5; the D call of TRBD1 is as the table states it, not checked on the DNA. TRBV21-1 is a documented pseudogene. This CDR3 is 18 amino acids long. CDR3 sequence (DNA): TGTGCCAGCAGCACCCGACAGGGGCCTGAACCTGGCGATCAGCCCCAGCATTTT. Protein: CASSTRQGPEPGDQPQHF.

Regarding this clonotype: Given a much more abundant clone one base away, this may be a read error. The V gene is TRBV6-5, the J gene TRBJ1-1, with 9 bases fitting TRBD1. This CDR3 spans 18 amino acids. The germline CDR1 and CDR2 sequences are MNHEY and SVGAGI. CDR3 protein: CASSDLDRGRRMNTEASF. DNA for the CDR3: TGTGCCAGCAGTGACTTGGACAGGGGACGAAGAATGAACACTGAAGCTTCCTTT.

At least ten counts were recorded for this clonotype. This chain uses TRBV5-1 with TRBJ2-5, with unresolved D. V was clipped by 4 bases and J by 4 bases, with 8 bases between them. This CDR3 region has 12 residues. CDR1 is SGHRS and CDR2 is YFSETQ in the germline V gene. CDR3 bases: TGCGCCAGCAGCCCATCCCGAGAGACCCAGTACTTC. Its translation is CASSPSRETQYF.

V gene TRBV29-1 combines with J gene TRBJ2-2, with 8 positions matching TRBD1. The CDR3 contains 14 residues. Per germline, CDR1 SQVTM and CDR2 ANQGSEA. V shed 7 bases and J 3 bases; nucleotides not matched to a gene: 7. CDR3 in DNA: TGCAGCGGGCAGACAGGGGTGGACACCGGGGAGCTGTTTTTT. This gives the protein CSGQTGVDTGELFF.

This clonotype has only a few counts. The V gene is TRBV12-3 or TRBV12-4, the J gene TRBJ2-7; no clear D. Trimming took off 2 bases at V and 4 bases at J, with 18 bases between the two ends. This CDR3 is 16 amino acids long. In nucleotides, the CDR3 is TGTGCCAGCAGTTTAAAACGCCCATCCGCGAGGTACGAGCAGTACTTC. Translated: CASSLKRPSARYEQYF.

The chain carries TRBV7-6 and TRBJ1-1; no reliable D call. Germline CDR1 and CDR2: SGHVS and FNYEAQ. The germline V and J ends were trimmed by 2 bases and 3 bases, with 13 bases remaining between them. This CDR3 has 15 residues. CDR3 in amino acids: CASSLYIGEDTEAFF. The CDR3 region has the DNA TGTGCCAGCAGCTTATACATTGGGGAGGACACTGAAGCTTTCTTT.

The sample holds many counts of this clonotype. The rearrangement joins TRBV4-1 to TRBJ1-5; weak D call: TRBD1 (6 bases). V gave up 3 bases and J gave up 1 base, with 13 bases separating them. This CDR3 is built from 16 residues. The germline V gene has CDR1 MGHRA and CDR2 YSYEKL. The CDR3 loop reads CASSQAQGRSNQPQHF. The CDR3, as DNA: TGCGCCAGCAGCCAGGCCCAGGGGCGGAGCAATCAGCCCCAGCATTTT.